This TCR beta chain comes out of a study of OX40 agonist ivuxolimab in advanced cancers. Study in general: Clinicians treated patients with ivuxolimab, an agonistic anti-OX40 (CD134) antibody. Those treated in dose escalation had hepatocellular carcinoma, melanoma, renal cell cancer or head and neck cancer.

Only in-frame clones appear in the TCRdb table, and some are missing; sequencing was by immunoSEQ multiplex PCR. The sample includes some 97,000 clones, about nine tenths of them seen just once. Sampling times: baseline, cycle 4 day 1, cycle 7 day 1. After removal of 1 base from V and 5 bases from J, the junction contained 5 bases not matched to a gene. The CDR3 runs 15 residues. The germline CDR1 and CDR2 sequences are SGDLS and YYNGEE. The rearrangement links TRBV9 to TRBJ2-1; 8 nucleotides align to TRBD2. The receptor was derived from an adult with an advanced solid tumor such as melanoma, head and neck, liver or kidney cancer. This material consisted of CD4+ or CD8+ T cells sorted from blood, taken in a trial of the OX40 agonist ivuxolimab. The CDR3 nucleotides are TGTGCCAGCAGCGTAATGACGGGAGGGCACAATGAGCAGTTCTTC. Its protein is CASSVMTGGHNEQFF.